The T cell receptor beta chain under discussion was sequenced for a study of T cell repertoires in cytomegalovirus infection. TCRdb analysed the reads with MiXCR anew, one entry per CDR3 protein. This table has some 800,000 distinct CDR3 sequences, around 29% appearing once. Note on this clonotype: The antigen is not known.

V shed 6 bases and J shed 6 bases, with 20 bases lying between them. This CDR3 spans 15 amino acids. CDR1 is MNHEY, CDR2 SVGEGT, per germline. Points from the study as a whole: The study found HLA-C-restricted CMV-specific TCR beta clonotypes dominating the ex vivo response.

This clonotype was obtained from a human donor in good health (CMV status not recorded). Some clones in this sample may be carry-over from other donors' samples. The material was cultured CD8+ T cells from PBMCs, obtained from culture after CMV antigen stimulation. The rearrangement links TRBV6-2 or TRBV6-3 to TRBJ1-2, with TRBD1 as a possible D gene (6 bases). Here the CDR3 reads CASRSRDNLFDGYTF. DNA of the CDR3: TGTGCCAGCAGATCTCGGGACAACCTCTTCGATGGCTACACCTTC.